The clone carrying this T cell receptor beta chain has a count of ten or more. The data derive from a study of Graves' ophthalmopathy and Graves' hyperthyroidism. Study summary: The stable label applied to hyperthyroidism with no ophthalmopathy within 18 months of follow-up.

Germline V gives CDR1 SGDLS, CDR2 YYNGEE. The CDR3 sequence is 14 residues long. With 3 bases removed from V and 14 bases from J, the gap between germline ends came to 23 bases. The TCR beta CDR3 regions underwent amplification from RNA transcripts. The authors performed first-round RT-PCR with HTBI primers and then a second-round multiplex PCR. TCRdb used MiXCR to reprocess the multiplex PCR reads, holding one entry per CDR3 protein. Altogether approximately 1.2 million distinct CDR3 sequences are present, 35% to 40% being singletons, with the ten largest covering 11%. The genes are TRBV9 and TRBJ1-1; D gene unclear. The material sequenced was peripheral blood or thyroid tissue (not recorded which). The TCR comes from an adult man with Graves' hyperthyroidism. The CDR3 DNA reads TGTGCCAGCAGCGCCTCGAAGGGATTCCTTGGAGGATTCTTT. It codes for CASSASKGFLGGFF.